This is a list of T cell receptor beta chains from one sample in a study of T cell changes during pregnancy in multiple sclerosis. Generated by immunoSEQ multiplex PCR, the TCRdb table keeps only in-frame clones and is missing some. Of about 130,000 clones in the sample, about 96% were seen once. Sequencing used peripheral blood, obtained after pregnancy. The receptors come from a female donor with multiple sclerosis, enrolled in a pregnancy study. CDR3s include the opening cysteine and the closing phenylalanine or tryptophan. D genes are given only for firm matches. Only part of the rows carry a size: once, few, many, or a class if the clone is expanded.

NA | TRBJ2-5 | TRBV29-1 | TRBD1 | TGCAGCGTTTCATACCCGACAGGGACCCAAGAGACCCAGTACTTC | CSVSYPTGTQETQYF
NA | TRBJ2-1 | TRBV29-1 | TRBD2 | TGCAGCGCCGGGGAGACTAGCGGGAGTCAGTTCTTC | CSAGETSGSQFF
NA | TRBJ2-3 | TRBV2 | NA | TGTGCCAGCGTCTCTAGCACAGATACGCAGTATTTT | CASVSSTDTQYF
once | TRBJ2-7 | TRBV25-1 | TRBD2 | TGTGCCAGCAGTGAAGGGACTAGCAGACTCTACGAGCAGTACTTC | CASSEGTSRLYEQYF
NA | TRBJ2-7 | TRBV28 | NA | TGTGCCAGCAGTTTTGAGGGCCCCTACGAGCAGTACTTC | CASSFEGPYEQYF
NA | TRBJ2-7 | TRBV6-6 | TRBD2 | TGTGCCAGCAGGACAGTAGCGGGAGGGCCGGGTGAGCAGTACTTC | CASRTVAGGPGEQYF
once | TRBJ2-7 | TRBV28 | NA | TGTGCCAGCAGTTTATTCCCGGGAAGCCTGGGAGAGCAGTACTTC | CASSLFPGSLGEQYF
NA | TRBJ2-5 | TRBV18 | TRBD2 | TGTGCCAGCTCACCACGCCAGGGAGGGTCGAAGACCCAGTACTTC | CASSPRQGGSKTQYF
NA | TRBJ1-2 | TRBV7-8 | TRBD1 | TGTGCCAGCAGCCGCACCGGGACAGGGTTCGGAGGCTACACCTTC | CASSRTGTGFGGYTF
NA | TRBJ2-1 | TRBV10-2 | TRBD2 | TGCGCCAGCAGTCGCCGAATAACGGGAGGGAGCTCCTACAATGAGCAGTTCTTC | CASSRRITGGSSYNEQFF
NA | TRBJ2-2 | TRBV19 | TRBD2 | TGTGCCAGTAGCAATTACAGACTAGCGGGAGCTATCGGGGAGCTGTTTTTT | CASSNYRLAGAIGELFF
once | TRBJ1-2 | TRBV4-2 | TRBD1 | TGTGCCAGCAGCCAAGTCGACAGGGGGAATTTGGGCTACACCTTC | CASSQVDRGNLGYTF
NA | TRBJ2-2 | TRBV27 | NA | TGTGCCAGCAGTTTTGGCGGAAACACCGGGGAGCTGTTTTTT | CASSFGGNTGELFF
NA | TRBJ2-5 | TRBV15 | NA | TGTGCCACCAGTACATCAGGGGTATTTGGTGAGACCCAGTACTTC | CATSTSGVFGETQYF
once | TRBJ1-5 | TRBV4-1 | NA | TGCGCCAGCAGCCAAGTTACCCCGCCGGGGCCCCAGCATTTT | CASSQVTPPGPQHF
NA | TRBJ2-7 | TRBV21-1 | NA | TGTGCCAGCAGCATGATAGAGACCTACGAGCAGTACTTC | CASSMIETYEQYF
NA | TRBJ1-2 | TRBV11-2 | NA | TGTGCCAGCAGCCCGGGGAGAACCTATGGCTACACCTTC | CASSPGRTYGYTF
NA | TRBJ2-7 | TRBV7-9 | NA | TGTGCCAGCAGCTTAACAGACAGCTACGAGCAGTACTTC | CASSLTDSYEQYF
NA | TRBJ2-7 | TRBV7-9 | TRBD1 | TGTGCCAGCAGCTCGGGACAGTCCTACGAGCAGTACTTC | CASSSGQSYEQYF
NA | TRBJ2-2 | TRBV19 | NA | TGTGCCAGTAGTTCCGTGCTAGCGAATTCGAACACCGGGGAGCTGTTTTTT | CASSSVLANSNTGELFF
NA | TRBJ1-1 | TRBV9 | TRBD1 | TGTGCCAGCAGCCAACCGGGACAGGGGAATGCTTTCTTT | CASSQPGQGNAFF
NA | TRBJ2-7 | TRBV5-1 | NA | TGCGCCAGCAGCTTGGTGTGGACAGACTACGAGCAGTACTTC | CASSLVWTDYEQYF
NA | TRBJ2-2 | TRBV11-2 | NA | TGTGCCAGCAGCTTAGGCGTCCTGGACACCGGGGAGCTGTTTTTT | CASSLGVLDTGELFF
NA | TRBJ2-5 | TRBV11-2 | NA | TGTGCCAGCAGCTTAGATTTCAGGGGCCAAGAGACCCAGTACTTC | CASSLDFRGQETQYF
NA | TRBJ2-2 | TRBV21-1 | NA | TGTGCCAGCAGCAAGCCTGCGGGACAGGGGGCCGGGGAGCTGTTTTTT | CASSKPAGQGAGELFF
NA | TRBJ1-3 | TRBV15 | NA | TGTGCCACCAGCAGAAGGACAGTTTCGAACACCATATATTTT | CATSRRTVSNTIYF
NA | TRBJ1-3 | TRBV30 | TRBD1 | TGTGCCTGGAGTCGGGACAGCGGCTCTGGAAACACCATATATTTT | CAWSRDSGSGNTIYF
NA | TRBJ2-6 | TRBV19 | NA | TGTGCCAGTAGTACCGCAGGGTCTGGGGCCAACGTCCTGACTTTC | CASSTAGSGANVLTF
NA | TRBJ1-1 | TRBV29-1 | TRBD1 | TGCAGCGTTATGACAGGGCTGAACACTGAAGCTTTCTTT | CSVMTGLNTEAFF
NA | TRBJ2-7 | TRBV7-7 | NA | TGTGCTAGCAGCACTAGGATCTACGAGCAGTACTTC | CASSTRIYEQYF
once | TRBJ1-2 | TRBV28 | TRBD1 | TGTGCCAGCAGTTCCGGGACAGTACGTGGCTACACCTTC | CASSSGTVRGYTF
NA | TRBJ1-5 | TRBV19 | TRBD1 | TGTGCCAGTAGTATATCGACAGGGGGTTGGGATCAGCCCCAGCATTTT | CASSISTGGWDQPQHF
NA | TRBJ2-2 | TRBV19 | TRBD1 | TGTGCCAGTAGTATAGGACAGGGTGGCACCGGGGAGCTGTTTTTT | CASSIGQGGTGELFF
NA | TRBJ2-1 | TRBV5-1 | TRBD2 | TGCGCCAGCAGCTTGGCGGCTAGCGGGACCTACAATGAGCAGTTCTTC | CASSLAASGTYNEQFF
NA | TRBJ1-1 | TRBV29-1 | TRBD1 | TGCAGCGGGGACGGACAGGTTGAAGCTTTCTTT | CSGDGQVEAFF
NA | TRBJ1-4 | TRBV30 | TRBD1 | TGTGCCTGGAGCCCGTCGACAGGGGAGGAAAAACTGTTTTTT | CAWSPSTGEEKLFF
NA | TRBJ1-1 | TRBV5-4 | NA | TGTGCCAGCAGCTTAATGGACAGACCCACTGAAGCTTTCTTT | CASSLMDRPTEAFF
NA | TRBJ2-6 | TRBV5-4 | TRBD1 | TGTGCCAGCAGCGTAGGAAGGGGGCGAATCGCTGGGGCCAACGTCCTGACTTTC | CASSVGRGRIAGANVLTF
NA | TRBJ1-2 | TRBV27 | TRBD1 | TGTGCCAGTTCATCTCAGGGGGCCTTAAACTATGGCTACACCTTC | CASSSQGALNYGYTF
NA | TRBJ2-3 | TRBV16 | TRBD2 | TGTGCCAGCAGCCAATCTCCGAATCGCCGACTAGCGGGAACATGGGATACGCAGTATTTT | CASSQSPNRRLAGTWDTQYF
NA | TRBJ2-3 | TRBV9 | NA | TGTGCCAGCAGCGTACCTAACGCAGATACGCAGTATTTT | CASSVPNADTQYF
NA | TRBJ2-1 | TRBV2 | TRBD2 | TGTGCCAGCAGTGAAACTAGCGGGAGTATAAATGAGCAGTTCTTC | CASSETSGSINEQFF
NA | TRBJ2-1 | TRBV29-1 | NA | TGCAGCGTTGGACCGGGGAACTACAATGAGCAGTTCTTC | CSVGPGNYNEQFF
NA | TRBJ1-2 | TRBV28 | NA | TGTGCCAGCAGTTTAGGACACGCTAACTATGGCTACACCTTC | CASSLGHANYGYTF
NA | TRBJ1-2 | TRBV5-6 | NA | TGTGCCAGCAGCTTGGCCACCACTTATGGCTACACCTTC | CASSLATTYGYTF
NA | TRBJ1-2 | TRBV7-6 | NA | TGTGCCAGCAGCTTAAGGTCGGGGGGGATCGGCGGATATGGCTACACCTTC | CASSLRSGGIGGYGYTF
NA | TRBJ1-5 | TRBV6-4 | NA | TGTGCCCAAAGAGTAGCGACAGGCCCCGATAGCAATCAGCCCCAGCATTTT | CAQRVATGPDSNQPQHF
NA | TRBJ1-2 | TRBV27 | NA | TGTGCCAGCAGTTTAAGGGGGGGGTATGGCTACACCTTC | CASSLRGGYGYTF
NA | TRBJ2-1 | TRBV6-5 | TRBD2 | TGTGCCAGCAGTTATGGGGGGGACTACAATGAGCAGTTCTTC | CASSYGGDYNEQFF
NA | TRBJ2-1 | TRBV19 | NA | TGTGCCAGTAGTATCCTGGTGACCGGGGGTAATGAGCAGTTCTTC | CASSILVTGGNEQFF
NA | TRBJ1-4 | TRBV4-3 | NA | TGCGCCAGCAGCCAAATAAGGCTAGACAGATATGAAAAACTGTTTTTT | CASSQIRLDRYEKLFF
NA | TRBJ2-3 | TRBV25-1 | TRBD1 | TGTGCCAGCAGTGTACAGGGGGCAGGGGATACGCAGTATTTT | CASSVQGAGDTQYF
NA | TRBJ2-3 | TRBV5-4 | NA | TGTGCCAGCAGCTTGTGGGCTGGGGGGACAGATACGCAGTATTTT | CASSLWAGGTDTQYF